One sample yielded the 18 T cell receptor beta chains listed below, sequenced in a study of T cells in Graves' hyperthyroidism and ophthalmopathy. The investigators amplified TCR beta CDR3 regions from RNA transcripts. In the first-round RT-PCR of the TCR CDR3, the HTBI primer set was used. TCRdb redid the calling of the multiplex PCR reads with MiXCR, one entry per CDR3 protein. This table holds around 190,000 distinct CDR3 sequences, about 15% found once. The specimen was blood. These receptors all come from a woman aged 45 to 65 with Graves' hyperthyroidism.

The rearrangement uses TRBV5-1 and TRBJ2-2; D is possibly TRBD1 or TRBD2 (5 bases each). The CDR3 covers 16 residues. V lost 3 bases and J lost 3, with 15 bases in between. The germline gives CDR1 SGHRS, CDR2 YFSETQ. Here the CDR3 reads CASSSGPRRDTGELFF. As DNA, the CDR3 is TGCGCCAGCAGCTCGGGGCCTAGGCGCGACACCGGGGAGCTGTTTTTT.

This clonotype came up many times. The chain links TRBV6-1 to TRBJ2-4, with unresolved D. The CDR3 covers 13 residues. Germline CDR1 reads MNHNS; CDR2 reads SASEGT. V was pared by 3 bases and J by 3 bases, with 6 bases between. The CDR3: CASSEGGKNIQYF. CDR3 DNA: TGTGCCAGCAGTGAGGGTGGCAAAAACATTCAGTACTTC.

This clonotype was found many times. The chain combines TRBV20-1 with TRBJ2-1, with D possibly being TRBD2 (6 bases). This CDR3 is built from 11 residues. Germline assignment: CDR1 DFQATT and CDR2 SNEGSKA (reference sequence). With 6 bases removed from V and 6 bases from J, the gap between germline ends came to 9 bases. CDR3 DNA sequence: TGCAGTGCCAATAGCGGCAATGAGCAGTTCTTC. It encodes CSANSGNEQFF.

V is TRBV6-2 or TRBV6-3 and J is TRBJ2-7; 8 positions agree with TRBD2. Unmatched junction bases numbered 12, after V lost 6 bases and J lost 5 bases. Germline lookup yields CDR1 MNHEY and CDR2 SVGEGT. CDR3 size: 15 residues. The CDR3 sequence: CASSQPGTRSHEQYF. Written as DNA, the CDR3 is TGTGCCAGCAGCCAACCCGGGACTAGGTCTCACGAGCAGTACTTC.

The CDR3: CASSEYGRTQETQYF. The CDR3 DNA reads as TGCGCCAGCAGTGAGTATGGAAGAACCCAAGAGACCCAGTACTTC. The chain couples TRBV10-1 to TRBJ2-5; unclear D gene. The CDR3 consists of 15 residues. Germline V gene data show CDR1 as WNHNN and CDR2 as SYGVQD (reference sequence). Trimming left V 1 base short and J 1 base short, with 10 bases between.

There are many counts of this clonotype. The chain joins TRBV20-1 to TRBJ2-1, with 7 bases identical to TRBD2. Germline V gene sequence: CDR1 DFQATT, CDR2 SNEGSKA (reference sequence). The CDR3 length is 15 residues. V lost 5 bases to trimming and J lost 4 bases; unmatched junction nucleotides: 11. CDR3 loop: CSAPRGGSRYNEQFF. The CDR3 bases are TGCAGTGCTCCCCGGGGAGGGAGTCGGTACAATGAGCAGTTCTTC.

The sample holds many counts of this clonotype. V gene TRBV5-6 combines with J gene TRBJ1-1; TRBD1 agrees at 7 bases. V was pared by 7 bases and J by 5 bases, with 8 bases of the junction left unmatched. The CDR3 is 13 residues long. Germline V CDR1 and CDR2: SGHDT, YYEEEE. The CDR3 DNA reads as TGTGCCAGCTATCGACAGGGTACGACTGAAGCTTTCTTT. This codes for CASYRQGTTEAFF.

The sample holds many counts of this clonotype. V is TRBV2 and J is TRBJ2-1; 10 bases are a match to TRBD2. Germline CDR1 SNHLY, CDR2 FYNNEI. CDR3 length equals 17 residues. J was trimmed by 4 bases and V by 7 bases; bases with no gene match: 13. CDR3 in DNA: TGTGCCAGCACCGAAGGACTAGCGGATTCCATTTACAATGAGCAGTTCTTC. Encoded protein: CASTEGLADSIYNEQFF.

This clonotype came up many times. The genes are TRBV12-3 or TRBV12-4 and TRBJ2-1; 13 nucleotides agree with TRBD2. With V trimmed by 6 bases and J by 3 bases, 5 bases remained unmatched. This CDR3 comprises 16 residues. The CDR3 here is CASRAGLAGSYNEQFF. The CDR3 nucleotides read TGTGCCAGCAGGGCGGGACTAGCGGGGAGCTACAATGAGCAGTTCTTC.

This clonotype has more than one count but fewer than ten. CDR3 region: CASTELTSGNTIYF. The CDR3 DNA follows: TGTGCCAGCACAGAACTTACCTCTGGAAACACCATATATTTT. The chain is built from TRBV2 and TRBJ1-3, with D unclear. Trimming removed 7 bases at V and 0 bases at J, with 10 bases between. The CDR3 has 14 amino acids. From germline, CDR1 is SNHLY and CDR2 FYNNEI.

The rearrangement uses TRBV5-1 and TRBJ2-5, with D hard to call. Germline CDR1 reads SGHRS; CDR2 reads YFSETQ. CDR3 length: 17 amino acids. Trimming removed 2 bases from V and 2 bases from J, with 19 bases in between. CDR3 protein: CASSFGEPWRAQETQYF. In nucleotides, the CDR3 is TGCGCCAGCAGCTTTGGCGAACCCTGGCGCGCACAAGAGACCCAGTACTTC.

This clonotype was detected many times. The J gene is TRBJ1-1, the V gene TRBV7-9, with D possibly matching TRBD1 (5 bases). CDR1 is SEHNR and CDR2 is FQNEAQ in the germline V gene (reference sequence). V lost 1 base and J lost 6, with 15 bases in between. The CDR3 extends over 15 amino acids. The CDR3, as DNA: TGTGCCAGCAGCTTAGGGGTCAGGGTCATGGCTGAAGCTTTCTTT. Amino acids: CASSLGVRVMAEAFF.

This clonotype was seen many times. CDR3 residues: CASKDLKYYGYTF. CDR3 nucleotide sequence: TGTGCCAGCAAGGACCTAAAGTACTATGGCTACACCTTC. J is TRBJ1-2 and V is TRBV28; no firm D call. The CDR3 sequence is 13 residues long. V gave up 7 bases and J gave up 3 bases, with 12 bases separating them. Germline V gene data show CDR1 as MDHEN and CDR2 as SYDVKM.

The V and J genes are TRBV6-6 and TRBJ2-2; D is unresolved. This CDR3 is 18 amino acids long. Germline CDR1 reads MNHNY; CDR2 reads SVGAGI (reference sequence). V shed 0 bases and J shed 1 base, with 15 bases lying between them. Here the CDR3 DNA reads TGTGCCAGCAGTTACTCGTCGGCCAGCCACTGGAACACCGGGGAGCTGTTTTTT. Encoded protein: CASSYSSASHWNTGELFF.

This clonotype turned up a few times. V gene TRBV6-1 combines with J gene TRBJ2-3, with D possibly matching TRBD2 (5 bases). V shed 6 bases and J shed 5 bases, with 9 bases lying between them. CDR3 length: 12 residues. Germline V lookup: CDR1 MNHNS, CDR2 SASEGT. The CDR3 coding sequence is TGTGCCAGCAGGGGAGTAGGAGATACGCAGTATTTT. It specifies CASRGVGDTQYF.

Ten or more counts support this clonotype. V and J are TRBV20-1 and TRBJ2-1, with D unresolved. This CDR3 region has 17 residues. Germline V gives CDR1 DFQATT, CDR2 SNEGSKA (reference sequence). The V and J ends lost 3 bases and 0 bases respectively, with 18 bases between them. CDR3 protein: CSASSLGLVHSYNEQFF. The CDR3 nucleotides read TGCAGTGCTAGTTCCTTAGGGCTAGTACACTCCTACAATGAGCAGTTCTTC.

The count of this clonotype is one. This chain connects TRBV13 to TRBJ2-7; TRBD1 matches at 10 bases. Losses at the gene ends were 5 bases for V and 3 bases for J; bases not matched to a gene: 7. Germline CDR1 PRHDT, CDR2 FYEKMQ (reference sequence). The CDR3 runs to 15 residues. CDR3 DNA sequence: TGTGCCAGCAGCCACACCGGGACAGGGGACTACGAGCAGTACTTC. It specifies CASSHTGTGDYEQYF.

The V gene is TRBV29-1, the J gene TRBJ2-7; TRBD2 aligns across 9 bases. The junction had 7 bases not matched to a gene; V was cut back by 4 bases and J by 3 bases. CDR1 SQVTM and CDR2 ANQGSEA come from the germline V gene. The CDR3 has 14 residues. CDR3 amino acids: CSVAGLAGLYEQYF. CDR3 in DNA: TGCAGCGTTGCAGGTCTAGCGGGGCTCTACGAGCAGTACTTC.